The 27 T cell receptor beta chains in this list originate from one sample, sequenced in a study of vaccination effects on CD4 cells after COVID-19. No antigen is known for these receptors. The repertoire was sequenced with immunoSEQ multiplex PCR; TCRdb's copy has only in-frame clones and lacks some. Among more than 35,000 clones, approximately 71% were seen once, and the ten largest hold under 4.5%. Isolating CD4+ T cells followed less than 11 days of culture. The sequencing used CD4+ T cells from PBMCs cultured without peptide, collected before COVID-19 vaccination. These TCRs come from a human donor who received a COVID-19 vaccine.

This rearrangement joins TRBV10-1 to TRBJ2-5, with TRBD2 matching over 8 bases. The germline gives CDR1 WNHNN, CDR2 SYGVQD (reference sequence). With V trimmed by 3 bases and J by 4 bases, 4 bases remained unmatched. The CDR3 contains 14 residues. The DNA for the CDR3 is TGCGCCAGCAGTGACGCCGGGAGGGGAGAGACCCAGTACTTC. This sequence encodes CASSDAGRGETQYF.

A few counts support this clone. The genes are TRBV25-1 and TRBJ2-7; D unclear. Between the trimmed V and J ends, which lost 3 bases and 2 bases, there was a span of 5 bases. This CDR3 is built from 12 residues. CDR1 is MGHDK, CDR2 SYGVNS, per germline. CDR3 coding DNA: TGTGCCAGCAGTGAGGCACCCTACGAGCAGTACTTC. Translating it yields CASSEAPYEQYF.

This clone was found once. The chain carries TRBV5-1 and TRBJ2-5; 12 bases map to TRBD1. CDR1 and CDR2 (germline): SGHRS, YFSETQ. This CDR3 has 15 residues. J was trimmed by 5 bases and V by 4 bases; bases with no gene match: 6. The CDR3 DNA sequence: TGCGCCAGCAGCATCGGGACAGGGGGCAGGGAGACCCAGTACTTC. Protein: CASSIGTGGRETQYF.

The chain couples TRBV7-2 to TRBJ1-2; weak D call: TRBD1 (5 bases). In germline, CDR1 is SGHTA, CDR2 FQGNSA. V lost 5 bases and J 8 bases, leaving 15 bases between the germline ends. This CDR3 is built from 13 residues. CDR3 residues: CASSTTRDGGYTF. The CDR3 region has the DNA TGTGCCAGCAGCACGACCCGGGACGGAGGCTACACCTTC.

This clone showed up just a few times. The chain joins TRBV18 to TRBJ1-3; no clear D. CDR1 is KGHSH, CDR2 LQKENI, per germline. This CDR3 is 15 amino acids long. V was shortened by 5 bases and J by 0 bases, with 11 bases between the two germline ends. The CDR3 DNA reads as TGTGCCAGCTCAGCTCCAGTCTACTCTGGAAACACCATATATTTT. It encodes CASSAPVYSGNTIYF.

V usage is TRBV5-1 and J usage is TRBJ1-1, with D possibly matching TRBD1 (5 bases). The germline V gene encodes CDR1 SGHRS and CDR2 YFSETQ. This CDR3 spans 13 amino acids. Trimming took 0 bases from V and 4 from J, leaving 7 bases between them. Here the CDR3 reads CASSLDGGTEAFF. The CDR3 DNA is TGCGCCAGCAGCTTGGATGGGGGCACTGAAGCTTTCTTT.

The chain links TRBV7-9 to TRBJ2-5, with 10 bases lining up with TRBD2. V lost 7 bases and J lost 5; bases outside the gene matches: 7. This CDR3 has 14 amino acids. The germline gives CDR1 SEHNR, CDR2 FQNEAQ (reference sequence). The CDR3 region is CASTESGGAETQYF. The DNA of the CDR3 is TGTGCCAGCACGGAGAGCGGGGGGGCGGAGACCCAGTACTTC. The variable domain in full, with the rest retrieved from reference TRBV7-9 and TRBJ2-5, is DTGVSQNPRHKITKRGQNVTFRCDPISEHNRLYWYRQTLGQGPEFLTYFQNEAQLEKSRLLSDRFSAERPKGSFSTLEIQRTEQGDSAMYLCASTESGGAETQYFGPGTRLLVL.

This chain connects TRBV14 to TRBJ2-5; D is unresolved. The CDR3 consists of 12 residues. The germline V gene has CDR1 SGHDN and CDR2 FVKESK. V was pared by 1 base and J by 6 bases, with 6 bases between. CDR3 sequence: CASSQGFQTQYF. In DNA, the CDR3 is TGTGCCAGCAGCCAAGGGTTTCAGACCCAGTACTTC.

V usage is TRBV2 and J usage is TRBJ2-5; possibly TRBD2 for D (6 bases). V dropped 0 bases and J dropped 5 bases, with 19 bases sitting between them. CDR1 and CDR2 (germline): SNHLY, FYNNEI. The CDR3 runs 17 residues. CDR3 sequence reads: CASSEAYVPTGGETQYF. The DNA of the CDR3 is TGTGCCAGCAGTGAAGCGTACGTGCCCACCGGGGGTGAGACCCAGTACTTC. Complete variable domain (other parts from reference TRBV2 and TRBJ2-5): EPEVTQTPSHQVTQMGQEVILRCVPISNHLYFYWYRQILGQKVEFLVSFYNNEISEKSEIFDDQFSVERPDGSNFTLKIRSTKLEDSAMYFCASSEAYVPTGGETQYFGPGTRLLVL.

This rearrangement joins TRBV3-1 (or the pseudogene TRBV3-2) to TRBJ2-5; TRBD2 agrees at 7 bases. The CDR3 runs 15 residues. CDR1 and CDR2 from the germline V gene are LGHDT and YNNKEL (reference sequence). The V gene end was trimmed by 2 bases and the J gene end by 4 bases; junction bases not matched to a gene: 7. In DNA, the CDR3 is TGTGCCAGCAGCCAAACTTTTACGGGGGGAGAGACCCAGTACTTC. This translates into CASSQTFTGGETQYF.

This clone was seen a few times. The CDR3 is CASNPSQGGEQYF. CDR3 sequence (DNA): TGCGCCAGCAATCCGTCACAGGGTGGCGAGCAGTACTTC. This chain uses TRBV5-1 with TRBJ2-7; weak D call: TRBD1 (6 bases). Trimming removed 6 bases from V and 6 bases from J, with 16 bases in between. The CDR3 spans 13 residues. The germline V gene has CDR1 SGHRS and CDR2 YFSETQ.

This clone was found a few times. The CDR3: CASSHRGTGGIMNTEAFF. The CDR3, as DNA: TGCGCCAGCAGTCACCGGGGGACAGGGGGCATAATGAACACTGAAGCTTTCTTT. The rearrangement joins TRBV5-1 to TRBJ1-1; 12 nucleotides match TRBD1. The CDR3 sequence is 18 residues long. Germline CDR1 is SGHRS and CDR2 is YFSETQ. J was trimmed by 0 bases and V by 5 bases; bases with no gene match: 11.

This sequence joins TRBV19 and TRBJ2-5; D gene unclear. The CDR3 contains 13 residues. The V gene's germline CDR1 is LNHDA and CDR2 SQIVND (reference sequence). V was trimmed by 3 bases and J by 3 bases, leaving 8 bases between them. CDR3 coding DNA: TGTGCCAGTAGTATTAGCCTCAAAGAGACCCAGTACTTC. This codes for CASSISLKETQYF.

This chain links TRBV19 with TRBJ1-5; possibly TRBD1 for D (6 bases). With 6 bases removed from V and 7 bases from J, the gap between germline ends came to 16 bases. The CDR3 runs to 14 residues. Germline V gene data show CDR1 as LNHDA and CDR2 as SQIVND (reference sequence). The CDR3 loop is CASRKDSIRQPQHF. The CDR3 coding sequence is TGTGCCAGTAGGAAGGACAGTATTAGGCAGCCCCAGCATTTT.

The chain joins TRBV3-1 (or the pseudogene TRBV3-2) to TRBJ1-1; D is possibly TRBD1 (6 bases). This CDR3 is built from 14 residues. Trimming took off 1 base at V and 5 bases at J, with 11 bases between the two ends. CDR1 is LGHDT, CDR2 YNNKEL, per germline (reference sequence). The CDR3 spells CASSQGGGATEAFF. CDR3 sequence (DNA): TGTGCCAGCAGCCAAGGAGGGGGGGCTACTGAAGCTTTCTTT.

The gene calls are TRBV6-5 and TRBJ2-1, with 8 bases matching TRBD2. Germline V lookup: CDR1 MNHEY, CDR2 SVGAGI. The CDR3 runs to 12 residues. J gave up 13 bases and V 7 bases, and 9 bases lay outside the gene matches. This CDR3 is CASIKERGTQFF. The CDR3 region has the DNA TGTGCCAGCATTAAGGAGCGGGGGACACAGTTCTTC.

The V gene is TRBV10-3, the J gene TRBJ2-2; 9 bases align to TRBD1. Looked up from germline, CDR1 is ENHRY and CDR2 is SYGVKD. The length of the CDR3 is 17 residues. J lost 4 bases, V lost 2 bases, and 8 bases had no gene match. CDR3 nucleotide sequence: TGTGCCATCAGTGAGGTTAGACAGGGGGTGCGCACCGGGGAGCTGTTTTTT. Translating it yields CAISEVRQGVRTGELFF.

CDR3 bases: TGTGCCAGCAGCTTGGGGACAGGCACATACAATGAGCAGTTCTTC. Translation gives CASSLGTGTYNEQFF. The V and J genes are TRBV5-6 and TRBJ2-1; 7 bases align to TRBD1. The CDR3 loop spans 15 amino acids. The V gene end was trimmed by 0 bases and the J gene end by 4 bases; junction bases not matched to a gene: 4. Germline V gene sequence: CDR1 SGHDT, CDR2 YYEEEE.

The chain carries TRBV5-1 and TRBJ2-1; D may be TRBD1 (6 bases). This CDR3 region has 14 residues. Germline loops: CDR1 SGHRS, CDR2 YFSETQ. Between the trimmed V and J ends, which lost 2 bases and 6 bases, there was a span of 12 bases. CDR3 loop: CASSLSGVGNEQFF. In nucleotides, the CDR3 is TGCGCCAGCAGCTTATCAGGGGTTGGCAATGAGCAGTTCTTC.

The genes are TRBV6-5 and TRBJ2-7, with D perhaps TRBD1 (6 bases). Trimming pared 6 bases from V and 2 bases from J, leaving 11 bases between. This CDR3 region has 13 residues. The V gene's germline CDR1 is MNHEY and CDR2 SVGAGI. The CDR3: CASSPDSAYEQYF. The CDR3, as DNA: TGTGCCAGCAGCCCGGACAGCGCCTACGAGCAGTACTTC.

J is TRBJ1-4 and V is TRBV18; D may be TRBD1 (5 bases). The CDR3 is 15 amino acids. V was clipped by 3 bases and J by 0 bases, with 8 bases between them. Per germline, CDR1 KGHSH and CDR2 LQKENI. The CDR3 loop reads CASSPGLATNEKLFF. DNA for the CDR3: TGTGCCAGCTCACCGGGGCTTGCAACTAATGAAAAACTGTTTTTT.

This chain connects TRBV18 to TRBJ1-1, with 8 bases matching TRBD1. The CDR3 has 16 residues. V shed 5 bases and J 1 base; nucleotides not matched to a gene: 9. From germline, CDR1 is KGHSH and CDR2 LQKENI. The CDR3 DNA is TGTGCCAGCTCAAAAATGACAGGGGCTCCGAACACTGAAGCTTTCTTT. Amino acid sequence: CASSKMTGAPNTEAFF. Supplemented by reference TRBV18 and TRBJ1-1, the full variable domain reads NAGVMQNPRHLVRRRGQEARLRCSPMKGHSHVYWYRQLPEEGLKFMVYLQKENIIDESGMPKERFSAEFPKEGPSILRIQQVVRGDSAAYFCASSKMTGAPNTEAFFGQGTRLTVV.

The genes are TRBV2 and TRBJ1-1; 11 nucleotides match TRBD1. The junction had 5 bases not matched to a gene; V was cut back by 6 bases and J by 5 bases. CDR1 is SNHLY and CDR2 is FYNNEI in the germline V gene. The CDR3 covers 14 residues. In nucleotides, the CDR3 is TGTGCCAGCAGAACCAGGGACAGGGGGACTGAAGCTTTCTTT. Amino acid sequence: CASRTRDRGTEAFF.

This rearrangement joins TRBV29-1 to TRBJ2-7; 7 bases line up with TRBD1. The CDR3 runs 12 residues. Germline CDR1 and CDR2: SQVTM and ANQGSEA. Trimming removed 8 bases from V and 4 bases from J; junction bases left unmatched: 8. CDR3 DNA: TGCAGCTACCGGGACAGATATTACGAGCAGTACTTC. Translated: CSYRDRYYEQYF.

This chain uses TRBV5-4 with TRBJ2-3, with TRBD2 matching over 12 bases. Germline V gene data show CDR1 as SGHNT and CDR2 as YYREEE (reference sequence). The ends lost 4 bases at V and 2 bases at J; junction bases unmatched: 8. The CDR3 extends over 17 amino acids. The CDR3 region is CASSRSGLAGITDTQYF. The CDR3 region has the DNA TGTGCCAGCAGCCGCTCGGGACTAGCGGGCATCACAGATACGCAGTATTTT.

The chain carries TRBV12-3 or TRBV12-4 and TRBJ2-7, with 9 bases matching TRBD2. This CDR3 has 13 amino acids. V shed 6 bases and J 3 bases; nucleotides not matched to a gene: 3. For the CDR3, the DNA is TGTGCCAGCAGGAATAGCGGGAGCTACGAGCAGTACTTC. Encoded protein: CASRNSGSYEQYF.

The chain uses TRBV9 and TRBJ1-2, with 7 bases fitting TRBD1. Germline lookup yields CDR1 SGDLS and CDR2 YYNGEE. The CDR3 is made up of 16 amino acids. V was pared by 0 bases and J by 2 bases, with 7 bases of the junction left unmatched. The CDR3 DNA reads as TGTGCCAGCAGCGTAGATGGGACAGCCTGGAACTATGGCTACACCTTC. Amino acid sequence: CASSVDGTAWNYGYTF.